This entry describes one T cell receptor beta chain. Its matching antigen is unknown. The junction departs from the called germline gene at one end, perhaps through a read error. Profiling relied on immunoSEQ multiplex PCR, and the TCRdb table lists in-frame clones only, not all of them. The sample holds 6,000 to 7,500 clones, 80% to 90% seen once. The data belong to a study of somatic mutations in cytotoxic T cells in rheumatoid arthritis. The germline CDR1 and CDR2 sequences are SGHAT and FQNNGV. The CDR3 length is 14 residues. Researchers isolated CD4+ and CD8+ cells by positive magnetic bead selection and then checked their purity by flow cytometry. Study-level findings and limits: Age-matched healthy controls and rheumatoid arthritis patients had CD8+ T-cell clonality that did not differ significantly. In rheumatoid arthritis patients, the slight underrepresentation of TRBV07 was not adjusted for multiple comparisons.

What was sequenced was CD8+ T cells sorted from blood. This chain links TRBV11-2 with TRBJ2-1; 9 positions match TRBD2. The sequence was obtained from a woman aged 70-85 years with rheumatoid arthritis. DNA for the CDR3: TGTGCCAGCACCTTAGCGGGAGTTCACAATGAGCAGTTCTTC. Translation gives CASTLAGVHNEQFF.